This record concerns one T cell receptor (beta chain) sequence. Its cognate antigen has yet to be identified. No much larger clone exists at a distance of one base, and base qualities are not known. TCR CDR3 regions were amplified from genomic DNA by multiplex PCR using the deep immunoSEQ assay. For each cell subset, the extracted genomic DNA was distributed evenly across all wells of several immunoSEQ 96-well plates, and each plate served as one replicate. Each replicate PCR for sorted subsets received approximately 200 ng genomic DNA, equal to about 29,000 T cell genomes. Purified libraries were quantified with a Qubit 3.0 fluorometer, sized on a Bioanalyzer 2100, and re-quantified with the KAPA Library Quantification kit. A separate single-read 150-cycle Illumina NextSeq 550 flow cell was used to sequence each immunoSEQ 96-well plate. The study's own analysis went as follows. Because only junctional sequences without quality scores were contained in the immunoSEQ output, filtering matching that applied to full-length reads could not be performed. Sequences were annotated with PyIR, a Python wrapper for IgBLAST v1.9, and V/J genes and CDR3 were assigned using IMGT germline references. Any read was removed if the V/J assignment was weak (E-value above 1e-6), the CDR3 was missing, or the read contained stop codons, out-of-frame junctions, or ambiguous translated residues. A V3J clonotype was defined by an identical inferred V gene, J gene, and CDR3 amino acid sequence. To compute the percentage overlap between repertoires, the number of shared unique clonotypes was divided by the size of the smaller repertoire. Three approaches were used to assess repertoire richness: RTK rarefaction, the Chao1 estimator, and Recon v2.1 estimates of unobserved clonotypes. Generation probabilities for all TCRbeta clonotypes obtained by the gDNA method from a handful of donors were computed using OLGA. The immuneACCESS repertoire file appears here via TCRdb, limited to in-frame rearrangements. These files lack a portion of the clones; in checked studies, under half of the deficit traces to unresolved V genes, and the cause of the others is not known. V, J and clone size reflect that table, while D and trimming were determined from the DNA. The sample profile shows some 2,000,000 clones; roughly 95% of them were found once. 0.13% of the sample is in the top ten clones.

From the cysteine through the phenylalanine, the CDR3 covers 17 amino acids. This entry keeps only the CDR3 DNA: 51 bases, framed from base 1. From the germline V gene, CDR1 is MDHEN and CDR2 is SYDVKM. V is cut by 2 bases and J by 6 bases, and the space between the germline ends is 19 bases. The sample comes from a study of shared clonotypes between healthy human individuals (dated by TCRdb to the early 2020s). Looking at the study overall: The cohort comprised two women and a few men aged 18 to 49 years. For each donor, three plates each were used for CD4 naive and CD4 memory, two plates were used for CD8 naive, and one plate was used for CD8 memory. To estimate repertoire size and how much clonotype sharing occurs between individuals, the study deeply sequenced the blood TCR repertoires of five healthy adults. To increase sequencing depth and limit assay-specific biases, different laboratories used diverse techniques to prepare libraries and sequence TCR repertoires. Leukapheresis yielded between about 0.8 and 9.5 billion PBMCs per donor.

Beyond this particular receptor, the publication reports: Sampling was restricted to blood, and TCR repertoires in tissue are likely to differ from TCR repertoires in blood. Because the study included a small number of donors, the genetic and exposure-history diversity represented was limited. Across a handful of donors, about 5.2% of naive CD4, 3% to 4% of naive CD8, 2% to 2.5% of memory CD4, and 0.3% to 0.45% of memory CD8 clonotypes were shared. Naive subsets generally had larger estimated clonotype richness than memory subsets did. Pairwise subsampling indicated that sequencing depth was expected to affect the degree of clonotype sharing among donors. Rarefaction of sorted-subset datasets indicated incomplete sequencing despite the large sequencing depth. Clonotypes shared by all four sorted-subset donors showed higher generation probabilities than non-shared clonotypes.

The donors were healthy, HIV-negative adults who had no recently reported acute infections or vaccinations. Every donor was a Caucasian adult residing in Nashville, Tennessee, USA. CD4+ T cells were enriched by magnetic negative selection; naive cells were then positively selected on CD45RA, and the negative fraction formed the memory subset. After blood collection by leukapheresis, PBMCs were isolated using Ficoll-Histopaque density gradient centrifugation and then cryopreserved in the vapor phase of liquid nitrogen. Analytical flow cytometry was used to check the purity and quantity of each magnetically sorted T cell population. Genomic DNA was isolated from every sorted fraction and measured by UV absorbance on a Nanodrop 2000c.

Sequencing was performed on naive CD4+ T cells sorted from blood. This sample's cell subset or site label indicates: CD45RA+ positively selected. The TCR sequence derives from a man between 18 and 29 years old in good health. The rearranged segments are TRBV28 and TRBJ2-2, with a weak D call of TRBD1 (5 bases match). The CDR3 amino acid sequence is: CASSLMDARVMAGELFF. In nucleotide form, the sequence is TGTGCCAGCAGTTTAATGGACGCCAGGGTAATGGCCGGGGAGCTGTTTTTT.